The rows below give T cell receptor beta chains drawn from one sample of a study of metastatic and nonmetastatic thyroid tumors. Via MiXCR, TCRdb re-called the PCR reads. The profile shows just over 20,000 clones, roughly an eighth of them singletons. Material for sequencing was blood. The receptors derive from a male donor with papillary thyroid cancer or a benign thyroid nodule (not recorded which). Some clones in this sample may be carry-over from other donors' samples. Each CDR3 is given without its conserved first and last residue. A D gene is named only where the DNA matches it firmly.

CDR3aa,v_gene,j_gene,d_gene
ASSPGPGSYEQY,TRBV9,TRBJ2-7,.
ASRPGQGINTEAF,TRBV14,TRBJ1-1,TRBD1
ASSLGVQGKTEAF,TRBV12-3/TRBV12-4,TRBJ1-1,TRBD1
ASSDGLTEAF,TRBV6-1,TRBJ1-1,.
ASSLGSSGRAETQY,TRBV7-6,TRBJ2-5,TRBD2
ASSGARGKISNQPQH,TRBV6-4,TRBJ1-5,.
ASSELSAGATDTQY,TRBV6-1,TRBJ2-3,TRBD2
ASSRGAGTDTQY,TRBV6-1,TRBJ2-3,.
ASSLELAGGTYEQY,TRBV11-2,TRBJ2-7,TRBD2
ASSYTSPGGLEQY,TRBV6-6,TRBJ2-7,.
SVEDPWDPNQPQH,TRBV29-1,TRBJ1-5,.